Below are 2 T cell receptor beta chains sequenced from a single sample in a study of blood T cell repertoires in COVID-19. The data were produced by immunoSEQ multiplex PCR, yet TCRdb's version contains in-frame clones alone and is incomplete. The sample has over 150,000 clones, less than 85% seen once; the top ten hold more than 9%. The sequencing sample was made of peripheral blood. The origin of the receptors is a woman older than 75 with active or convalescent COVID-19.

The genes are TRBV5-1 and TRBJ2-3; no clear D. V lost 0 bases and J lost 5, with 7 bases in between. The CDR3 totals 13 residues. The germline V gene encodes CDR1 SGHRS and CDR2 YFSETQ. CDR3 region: CASSLGRVDTQYF. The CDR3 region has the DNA TGCGCCAGCAGCTTGGGACGGGTAGATACGCAGTATTTT.

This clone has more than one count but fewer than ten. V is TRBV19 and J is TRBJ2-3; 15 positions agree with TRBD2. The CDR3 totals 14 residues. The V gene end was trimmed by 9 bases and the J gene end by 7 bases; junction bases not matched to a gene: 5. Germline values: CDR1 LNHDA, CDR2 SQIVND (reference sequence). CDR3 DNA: TGTGCCAGCGGACTAGCGGGAGGGCCACATACGCAGTATTTT. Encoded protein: CASGLAGGPHTQYF.